This T cell receptor beta chain was recovered during a study of shared clonotypes between healthy human individuals. It was CD45RO-negative cells, positively selected for CCR7, that made up naive CD8 cells, with terminally differentiated effector memory CD45RA+ cells excluded. A word on this clone: Its antigen is undetermined.

CDR1 SQVTM and CDR2 ANQGSEA come from the germline V gene. CDR3 length: 13 amino acids. V lost 4 bases and J 0 bases, leaving 10 bases between the germline ends. The study's findings and limits: Large sequencing depth failed to make sorted-subset sequencing complete, rarefaction showed.

Researchers ran the assay at a deep level. Each cell subset's genomic DNA was divided evenly among several immunoSEQ plates. TCRdb keeps only in-frame clones here, not all; method: immunoSEQ multiplex PCR. The data show millions of clones, approximately 95% seen once. The sample was naive CD8+ T cells sorted from blood. The TCR was taken from a young man in good health. The chain combines TRBV29-1 with TRBJ2-7; a possible D gene is TRBD1 (5 bases). Here the CDR3 DNA reads TGCAGCGTTGTGGCAGGGATCTCCTACGAGCAGTACTTC. It encodes CSVVAGISYEQYF.